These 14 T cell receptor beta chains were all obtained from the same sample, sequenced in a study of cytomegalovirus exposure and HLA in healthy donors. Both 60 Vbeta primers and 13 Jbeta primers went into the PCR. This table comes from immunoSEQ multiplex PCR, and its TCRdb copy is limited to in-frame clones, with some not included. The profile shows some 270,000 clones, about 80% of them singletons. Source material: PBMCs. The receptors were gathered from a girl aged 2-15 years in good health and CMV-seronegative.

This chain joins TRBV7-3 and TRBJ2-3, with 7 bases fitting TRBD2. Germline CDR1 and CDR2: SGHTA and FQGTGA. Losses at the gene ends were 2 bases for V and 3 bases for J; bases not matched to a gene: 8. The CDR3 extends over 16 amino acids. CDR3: CASSLSEFSGTDTQYF. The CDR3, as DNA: TGTGCCAGCAGCTTATCTGAGTTTAGCGGGACAGATACGCAGTATTTT.

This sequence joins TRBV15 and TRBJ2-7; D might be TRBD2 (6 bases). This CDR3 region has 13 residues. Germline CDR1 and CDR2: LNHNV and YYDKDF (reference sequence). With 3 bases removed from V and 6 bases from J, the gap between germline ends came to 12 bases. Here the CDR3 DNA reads TGTGCCACCAGCAGGGGACCCGGGGGCGAGCAGTACTTC. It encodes CATSRGPGGEQYF.

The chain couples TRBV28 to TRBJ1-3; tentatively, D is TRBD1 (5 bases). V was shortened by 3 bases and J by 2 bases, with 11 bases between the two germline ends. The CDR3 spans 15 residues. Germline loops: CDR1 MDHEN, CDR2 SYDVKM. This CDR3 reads CASSFFNRPGNTIYF. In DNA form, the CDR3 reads TGTGCCAGCAGTTTCTTTAACAGGCCTGGAAACACCATATATTTT.

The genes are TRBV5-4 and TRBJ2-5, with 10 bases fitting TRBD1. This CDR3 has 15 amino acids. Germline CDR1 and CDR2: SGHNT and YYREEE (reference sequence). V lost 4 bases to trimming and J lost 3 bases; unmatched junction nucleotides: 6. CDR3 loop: CASSLDRGPEETQYF. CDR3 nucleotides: TGTGCCAGCAGCCTCGACAGGGGGCCCGAAGAGACCCAGTACTTC.

The CDR3 region has the DNA TGTGCCAGCAGCTTAGCCCCAGGCAGCACAGATACGCAGTATTTT. This sequence encodes CASSLAPGSTDTQYF. The chain couples TRBV7-2 to TRBJ2-3; D remains ambiguous. The CDR3 length is 15 residues. Trimming removed 0 bases from V and 0 bases from J, with 7 bases in between. The germline V gene has CDR1 SGHTA and CDR2 FQGNSA.

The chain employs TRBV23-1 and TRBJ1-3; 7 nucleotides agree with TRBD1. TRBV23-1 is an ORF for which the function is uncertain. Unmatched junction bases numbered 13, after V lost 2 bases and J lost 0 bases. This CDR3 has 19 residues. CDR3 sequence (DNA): TGCGCCAGCAGTCAAAAGCCGGGACAGCACTTCTACTCTGGAAACACCATATATTTT. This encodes CASSQKPGQHFYSGNTIYF.

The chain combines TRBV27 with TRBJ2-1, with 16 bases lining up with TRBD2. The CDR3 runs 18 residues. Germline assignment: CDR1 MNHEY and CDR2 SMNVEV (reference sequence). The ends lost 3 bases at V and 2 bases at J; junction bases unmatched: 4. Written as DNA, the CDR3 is TGTGCCAGCAGTTTTGGGACTAGCGGGGGGGGCGCCTACAATGAGCAGTTCTTC. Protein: CASSFGTSGGGAYNEQFF.

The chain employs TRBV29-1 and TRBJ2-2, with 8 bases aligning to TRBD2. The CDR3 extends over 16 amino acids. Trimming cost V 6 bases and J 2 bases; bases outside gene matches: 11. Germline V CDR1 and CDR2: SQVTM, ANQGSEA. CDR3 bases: TGCAGCGTCGTTCCGGGGGGGAGGATCAACACCGGGGAGCTGTTTTTT. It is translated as CSVVPGGRINTGELFF.

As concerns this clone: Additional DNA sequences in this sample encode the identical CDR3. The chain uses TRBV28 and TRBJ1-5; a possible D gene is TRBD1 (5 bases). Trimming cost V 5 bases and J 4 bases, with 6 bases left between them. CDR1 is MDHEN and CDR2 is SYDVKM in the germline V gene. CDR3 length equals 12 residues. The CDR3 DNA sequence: TGTGCCAGCAGTCAGGGTAATCAGCCCCAGCATTTT. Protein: CASSQGNQPQHF.

CDR3 bases: TGTGCCAGCAGCCTCCGCTCGGGATTTGAAAAACTGTTTTTT. Protein: CASSLRSGFEKLFF. The rearrangement uses TRBV7-2 and TRBJ1-4; D remains ambiguous. CDR1 is SGHTA, CDR2 FQGNSA, per germline. V was cut by 5 bases and J by 7 bases, with 14 bases left in between. CDR3 length equals 14 residues.

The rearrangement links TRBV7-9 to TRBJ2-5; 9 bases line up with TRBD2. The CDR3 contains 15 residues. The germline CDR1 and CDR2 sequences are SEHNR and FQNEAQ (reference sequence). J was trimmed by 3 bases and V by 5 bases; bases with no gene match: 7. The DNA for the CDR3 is TGTGCCAGCAGCCTTAGCGGGAGCGTAAAAGAGACCCAGTACTTC. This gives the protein CASSLSGSVKETQYF.

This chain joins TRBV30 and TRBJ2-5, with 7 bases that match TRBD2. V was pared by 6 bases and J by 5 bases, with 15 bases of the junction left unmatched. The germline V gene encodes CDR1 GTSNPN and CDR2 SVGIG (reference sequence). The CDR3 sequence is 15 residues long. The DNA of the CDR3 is TGTGCCTGTTCCTCACGGGGAGGGCGCCCCGAGACCCAGTACTTC. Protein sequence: CACSSRGGRPETQYF.

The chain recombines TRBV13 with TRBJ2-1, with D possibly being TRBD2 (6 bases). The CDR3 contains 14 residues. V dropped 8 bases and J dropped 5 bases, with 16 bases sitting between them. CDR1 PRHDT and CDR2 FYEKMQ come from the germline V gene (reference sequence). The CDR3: CASCSGTVNNEQFF. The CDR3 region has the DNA TGTGCCAGCTGCTCCGGGACTGTAAACAATGAGCAGTTCTTC. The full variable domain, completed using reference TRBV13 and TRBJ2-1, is AAGVIQSPRHLIKEKRETATLKCYPIPRHDTVYWYQQGPGQDPQFLISFYEKMQSDKGSIPDRFSAQQFSDYHSELNMSSLELGDSALYFCASCSGTVNNEQFFGPGTRLTVL.

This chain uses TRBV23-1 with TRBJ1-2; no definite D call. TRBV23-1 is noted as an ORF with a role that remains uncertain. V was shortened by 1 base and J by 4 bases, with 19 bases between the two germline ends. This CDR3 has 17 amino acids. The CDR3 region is CASSQFLTAGNSYGYTF. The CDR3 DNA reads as TGCGCCAGCAGTCAATTCTTAACAGCGGGTAACTCCTATGGCTACACCTTC.